Listed here are 16 T cell receptor beta chains from one sample, sequenced in a study of shared clonotypes between healthy human individuals (TCRdb year 2020). CD8 naive samples were obtained by positive selection for CCR7 among CD45RO-negative cells, yielding a CD45RA+CCR7+ population from which TemRA cells were excluded. Library construction relied on the immunoSEQ multiplex PCR assay. Held by TCRdb, this immuneACCESS table contains in-frame sequences only and omits some clones. Under half of the omission traces to an unresolved V gene where checked; the cause of the rest is unknown. The sample data list millions of clones, and around 96% of these were observed just once. The ten largest clones take up around 1.1% of the sample. Sequencing input: naive CD8+ T cells sorted from blood. What the cell subset or site label conveys for this sample: CD45RA+CCR7+. All receptors come from a man between 18 and 35 years old in good health.

This chain's CDR3 is CASSYWGDRDDEQFF. In DNA form, the CDR3 reads TGTGCCAGCAGTTACTGGGGGGACAGGGACGATGAGCAGTTCTTC. The V and J genes are TRBV6-5 and TRBJ2-1; 9 bases line up with TRBD1. The CDR3 totals 15 residues. Germline values: CDR1 MNHEY, CDR2 SVGAGI. V gave up 1 base and J gave up 8 bases; unmatched junction bases: 6.

The chain employs TRBV6-6 and TRBJ1-4; perhaps TRBD1 as D (5 bases). The germline CDR1 and CDR2 sequences are MNHNY and SVGAGI (reference sequence). Between the trimmed V and J ends, which lost 7 bases and 0 bases, there was a span of 9 bases. This CDR3 comprises 14 residues. The CDR3 here is CASTSRATNEKLFF. DNA for the CDR3: TGTGCCAGCACCTCCAGGGCAACTAATGAAAAACTGTTTTTT.

This chain links TRBV9 with TRBJ2-7; 7 nucleotides agree with TRBD2. The CDR3 is 14 residues long. CDR1 and CDR2 from the germline V gene are SGDLS and YYNGEE. V shed 3 bases and J 5 bases; nucleotides not matched to a gene: 8. The CDR3: CASSERGPLDEQYF. The CDR3 bases are TGTGCCAGCAGCGAGCGGGGACCTCTTGACGAGCAGTACTTC. The full variable domain, with the rest looked up from reference TRBV9 and TRBJ2-7, is DSGVTQTPKHLITATGQRVTLRCSPRSGDLSVYWYQQSLDQGLQFLIQYYNGEERAKGNILERFSAQQFPDLHSELNLSSLELGDSALYFCASSERGPLDEQYFGPGTRLTVT.

A single count supports this clone. V usage is TRBV2 and J usage is TRBJ2-7; 7 bases map to TRBD1. CDR1 and CDR2 from the germline V gene are SNHLY and FYNNEI. The V segment lost 8 bases and the J segment 0 bases; nucleotides outside the gene matches: 19. CDR3 length: 18 residues. DNA for the CDR3: TGTGCCAGCCAGGTCTCCCCCGCCGGGACAGACATCTCCTACGAGCAGTACTTC. Translated, it gives CASQVSPAGTDISYEQYF. Using reference TRBV2 and TRBJ2-7 for the parts outside the CDR3, the full variable domain is EPEVTQTPSHQVTQMGQEVILRCVPISNHLYFYWYRQILGQKVEFLVSFYNNEISEKSEIFDDQFSVERPDGSNFTLKIRSTKLEDSAMYFCASQVSPAGTDISYEQYFGPGTRLTVT.

V gene TRBV6-6 combines with J gene TRBJ2-3, with 13 bases lining up with TRBD2. V lost 7 bases to trimming and J lost 6 bases; unmatched junction nucleotides: 7. The germline CDR1 and CDR2 sequences are MNHNY and SVGAGI (reference sequence). The CDR3 is 15 amino acids. CDR3 DNA: TGTGCCAGCAACCCACTAGCGGGGGGGCGGGATACGCAGTATTTT. Its protein product is CASNPLAGGRDTQYF.

The genes are TRBV7-9 and TRBJ2-2, with TRBD1 matching 9 bases. The ends lost 4 bases at V and 7 bases at J; junction bases unmatched: 10. The CDR3 totals 16 residues. Germline values: CDR1 SEHNR, CDR2 FQNEAQ (reference sequence). CDR3 sequence: CASSSGTGRKDGELFF. In DNA form, the CDR3 reads TGTGCCAGCAGCTCCGGGACAGGGCGTAAGGACGGGGAGCTGTTTTTT.

As regards this clone: Other DNA sequences in the sample encode the same CDR3. V is TRBV27 and J is TRBJ1-2; 8 nucleotides match TRBD1. V shed 2 bases, J shed 7 bases, and the junction held 3 bases outside the gene matches. The CDR3 is 13 residues long. CDR1 is MNHEY, CDR2 SMNVEV, per germline (reference sequence). The DNA for the CDR3 is TGTGCCAGCAGTTTAGGGCAGGGGGCTGGCTACACCTTC. As protein: CASSLGQGAGYTF.

This sequence joins TRBV10-3 and TRBJ2-5; 8 bases line up with TRBD2. From germline, CDR1 is ENHRY and CDR2 SYGVKD. The V gene end was trimmed by 0 bases and the J gene end by 2 bases; junction bases not matched to a gene: 5. The CDR3 contains 16 residues. For the CDR3, the DNA is TGTGCCATCAGTGAGTCCTGGCGGGGGGAACAAGAGACCCAGTACTTC. It translates to CAISESWRGEQETQYF.

This chain joins TRBV29-1 and TRBJ1-3; no definite D call. The germline V and J ends were trimmed by 5 bases and 6 bases, with 11 bases remaining between them. CDR1 and CDR2 (germline): SQVTM, ANQGSEA. This CDR3 contains 12 residues. CDR3: CSVTGDANTIYF. The CDR3 nucleotides read TGCAGCGTTACGGGAGACGCAAACACCATATATTTT. Combining the CDR3 with reference TRBV29-1 and TRBJ1-3 gives the whole variable domain SAVISQKPSRDICQRGTSLTIQCQVDSQVTMMFWYRQQPGQSLTLIATANQGSEATYESGFVIDKFPISRPNLTFSTLTVSNMSPEDSSIYLCSVTGDANTIYFGEGSWLTVV.

On this clone itself: Other nucleotide sequences from this sample produce the same CDR3. J is TRBJ2-7 and V is TRBV7-9, with 13 bases aligning to TRBD2. This CDR3 contains 15 residues. In germline, CDR1 is SEHNR, CDR2 FQNEAQ (reference sequence). The junction had 1 base not matched to a gene; V was cut back by 1 base and J by 4 bases. CDR3 in DNA: TGTGCCAGCAGCTTAGGACTAGCGGGGGGATACGAGCAGTACTTC. Translating it yields CASSLGLAGGYEQYF. Full variable domain (rest looked up from reference TRBV7-9 and TRBJ2-7): DTGVSQNPRHKITKRGQNVTFRCDPISEHNRLYWYRQTLGQGPEFLTYFQNEAQLEKSRLLSDRFSAERPKGSFSTLEIQRTEQGDSAMYLCASSLGLAGGYEQYFGPGTRLTVT.

The chain links TRBV27 to TRBJ2-7, with a weak D call TRBD1 (9 bases). V was pared by 3 bases and J by 6 bases, with 18 bases between. Germline lookup yields CDR1 MNHEY and CDR2 SMNVEV (reference sequence). The length of the CDR3 is 15 residues. The CDR3 region has the DNA TGTGCCAGCAGTTTGGTGGGGACAGGGACTAGCGAGCAGTACTTC. Amino acids: CASSLVGTGTSEQYF.

CDR3 nucleotide sequence: TGTGCCATCAGTGTACAAGGGGTACAGGGGGACACTGAAGCTTTCTTT. It is translated as CAISVQGVQGDTEAFF. V and J are TRBV10-3 and TRBJ1-1; 8 positions match TRBD1. CDR1 is ENHRY and CDR2 is SYGVKD in the germline V gene. The CDR3 extends over 16 amino acids. V was pared by 4 bases and J by 3 bases, with 10 bases of the junction left unmatched.

The J gene is TRBJ2-5, the V gene TRBV4-1; D possibly corresponds to TRBD1 (6 bases). The CDR3 is 14 residues long. Germline V gives CDR1 MGHRA, CDR2 YSYEKL. V was cut by 3 bases and J by 4 bases, with 12 bases left in between. CDR3: CASSHTGHGETQYF. CDR3 DNA sequence: TGCGCCAGCAGCCATACGGGACACGGAGAGACCCAGTACTTC.

Comments on this clone: Additional DNA sequences in this sample encode the identical CDR3. This sequence joins TRBV11-2 and TRBJ2-7, with a possible D match to TRBD2 (5 bases). The germline V and J ends were trimmed by 1 base and 6 bases, with 10 bases remaining between them. Germline V gives CDR1 SGHAT, CDR2 FQNNGV. The CDR3 is made up of 13 amino acids. The CDR3 region has the DNA TGTGCCAGCAGCTTAGGAGGGCCAGGCGAGCAGTACTTC. This translates into CASSLGGPGEQYF. The full variable domain, with the rest looked up from reference TRBV11-2 and TRBJ2-7, is EAGVAQSPRYKIIEKRQSVAFWCNPISGHATLYWYQQILGQGPKLLIQFQNNGVVDDSQLPKDRFSAERLKGVDSTLKIQPAKLEDSAVYLCASSLGGPGEQYFGPGTRLTVT.

The gene calls are TRBV28 and TRBJ2-7; 7 bases align to TRBD1. This CDR3 spans 14 amino acids. Trimming removed 6 bases from V and 3 bases from J; junction bases left unmatched: 8. The germline V gene has CDR1 MDHEN and CDR2 SYDVKM. The CDR3 DNA sequence: TGTGCCAGCAGAAATCAGGGGGATAGCTACGAGCAGTACTTC. This codes for CASRNQGDSYEQYF.

Points on this clone: Other DNA sequences within the sample encode an identical CDR3. The V and J genes are TRBV9 and TRBJ2-7, with 7 bases that match TRBD2. V lost 0 bases, J lost 2 bases, and 5 bases stayed unmatched. Germline-derived CDR1 and CDR2 are SGDLS and YYNGEE. This CDR3 contains 15 residues. CDR3 sequence reads: CASSVEASGAYEQYF. In DNA, the CDR3 is TGTGCCAGCAGCGTAGAGGCTAGCGGTGCCTACGAGCAGTACTTC.